This T cell receptor beta chain was obtained from a study of CXCR3-negative and CXCR3-positive naive CD8 T cells. The study's findings and limits: Greater hydrophobicity was found in TRB CDR3s of CXCR3-positive naive cells than of CXCR3-negative naive cells. Both naive subsets, CXCR3-negative and CXCR3-positive, displayed similar TRBV-TRBJ usage, unlike memory cells. Both of the naive subsets showed about the same high diversity, but memory CD8+ cells had much less.

For this clonotype: Antigen: not known.

TRB cDNA was prepared as libraries by UMI-labeled 5' RACE. TCRdb reprocessed the 5' RACE reads, keeping one entry per CDR3 protein, no DNA. This sample contains 8,800 or so distinct CDR3 sequences. This CDR3 has 19 residues. From germline, CDR1 is SQVTM and CDR2 ANQGSEA. The study sorted every CD8+ T cell subset in triplicate at 250,000 to 300,000 cells each. The rearrangement joins TRBV29-1 to TRBJ2-1; the D call of TRBD2 rests on TCRdb alone, since no DNA is present to check it. The receptor comes from a human donor in good health. Some clones in this sample may be carry-over from other donors' samples. Sample: naive CXCR3- CD8+ T cells from blood. The subset: CD45RO-CCR7+CD27+CD95- naive CD8+ T cells lacking CXCR3 (TNR3-). The chain's CDR3 is CSVEGLAGFRPSSYNEQFF.